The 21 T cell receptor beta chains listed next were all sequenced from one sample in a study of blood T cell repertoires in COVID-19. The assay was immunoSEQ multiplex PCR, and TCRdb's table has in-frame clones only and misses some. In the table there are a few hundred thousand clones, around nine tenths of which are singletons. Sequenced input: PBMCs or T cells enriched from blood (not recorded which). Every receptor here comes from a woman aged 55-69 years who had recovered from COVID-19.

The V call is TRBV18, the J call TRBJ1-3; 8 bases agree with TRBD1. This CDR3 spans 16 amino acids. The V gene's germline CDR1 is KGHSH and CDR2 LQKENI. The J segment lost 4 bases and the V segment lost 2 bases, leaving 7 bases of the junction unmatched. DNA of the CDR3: TGTGCCAGCTCACCAGAAACAGGGGGATCCGGAAACACCATATATTTT. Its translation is CASSPETGGSGNTIYF. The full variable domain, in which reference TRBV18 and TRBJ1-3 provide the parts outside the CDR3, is NAGVMQNPRHLVRRRGQEARLRCSPMKGHSHVYWYRQLPEEGLKFMVYLQKENIIDESGMPKERFSAEFPKEGPSILRIQQVVRGDSAAYFCASSPETGGSGNTIYFGEGSWLTVV.

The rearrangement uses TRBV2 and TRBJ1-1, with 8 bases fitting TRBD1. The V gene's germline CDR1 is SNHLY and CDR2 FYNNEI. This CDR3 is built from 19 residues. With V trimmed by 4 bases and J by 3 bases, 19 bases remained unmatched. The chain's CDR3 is CASSVHLRTGYRGYTEAFF. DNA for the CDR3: TGTGCCAGCAGTGTTCATCTCAGGACAGGGTATAGGGGGTACACTGAAGCTTTCTTT.

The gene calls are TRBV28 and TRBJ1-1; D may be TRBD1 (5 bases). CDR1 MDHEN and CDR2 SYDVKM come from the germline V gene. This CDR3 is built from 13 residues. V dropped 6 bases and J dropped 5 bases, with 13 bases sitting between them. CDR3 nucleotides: TGTGCCAGCAGAAGAACAGGTGGGACTGAAGCTTTCTTT. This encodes CASRRTGGTEAFF.

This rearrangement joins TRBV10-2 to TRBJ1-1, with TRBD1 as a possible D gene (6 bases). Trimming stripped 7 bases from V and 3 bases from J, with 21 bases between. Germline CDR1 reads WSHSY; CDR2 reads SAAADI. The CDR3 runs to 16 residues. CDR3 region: CASIVRGGRADTEAFF. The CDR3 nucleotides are TGCGCCAGCATCGTCCGAGGGGGGAGGGCGGACACTGAAGCTTTCTTT.

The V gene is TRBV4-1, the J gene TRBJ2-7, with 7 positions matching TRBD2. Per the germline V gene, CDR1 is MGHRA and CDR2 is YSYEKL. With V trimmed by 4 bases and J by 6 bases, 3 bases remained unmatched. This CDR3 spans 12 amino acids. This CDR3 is CASSPGGGEQYF. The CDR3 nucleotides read TGCGCCAGCAGCCCGGGGGGAGGCGAGCAGTACTTC.

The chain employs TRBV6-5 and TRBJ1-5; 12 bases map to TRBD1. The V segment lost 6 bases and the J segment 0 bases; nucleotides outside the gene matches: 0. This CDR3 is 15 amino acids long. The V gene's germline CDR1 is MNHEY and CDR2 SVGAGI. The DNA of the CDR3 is TGTGCCAGCAGGGGACAGGGGGCTAGCAATCAGCCCCAGCATTTT. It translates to CASRGQGASNQPQHF.

In nucleotides, the CDR3 is TGTGCCAGCAGGCAGGGCCCTAACTATGGCTACACCTTC. This encodes CASRQGPNYGYTF. This rearrangement joins TRBV27 to TRBJ1-2; maybe TRBD1 (5 bases). This CDR3 contains 13 residues. V was clipped by 6 bases and J by 0 bases, with 8 bases between them. The germline gives CDR1 MNHEY, CDR2 SMNVEV (reference sequence).

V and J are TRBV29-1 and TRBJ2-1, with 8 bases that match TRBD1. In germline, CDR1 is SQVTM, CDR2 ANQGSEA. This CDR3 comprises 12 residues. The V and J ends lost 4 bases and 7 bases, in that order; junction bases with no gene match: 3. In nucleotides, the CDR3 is TGCAGCGTTGTGGACAGGGTTAATGAGCAGTTCTTC. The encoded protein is CSVVDRVNEQFF.

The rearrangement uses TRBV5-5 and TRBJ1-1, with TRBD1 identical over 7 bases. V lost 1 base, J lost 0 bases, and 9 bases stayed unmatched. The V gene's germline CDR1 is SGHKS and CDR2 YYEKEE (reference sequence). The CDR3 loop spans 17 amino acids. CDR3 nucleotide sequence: TGTGCCAGCAGCTTGAGGGCAGGGGGTCGGATGAACACTGAAGCTTTCTTT. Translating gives CASSLRAGGRMNTEAFF.

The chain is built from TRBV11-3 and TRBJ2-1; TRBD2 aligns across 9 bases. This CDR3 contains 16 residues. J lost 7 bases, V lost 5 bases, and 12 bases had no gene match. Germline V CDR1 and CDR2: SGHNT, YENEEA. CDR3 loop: CASSPGTSSLGNEQFF. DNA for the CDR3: TGTGCCAGCAGCCCGGGGACTAGCTCCTTGGGGAATGAGCAGTTCTTC.

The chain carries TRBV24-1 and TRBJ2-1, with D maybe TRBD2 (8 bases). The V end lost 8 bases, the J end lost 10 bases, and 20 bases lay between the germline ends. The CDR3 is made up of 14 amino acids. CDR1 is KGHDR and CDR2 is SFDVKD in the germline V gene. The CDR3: CATMEGAGGTEQFF. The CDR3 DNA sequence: TGTGCCACCATGGAGGGGGCGGGGGGCACAGAGCAGTTCTTC.

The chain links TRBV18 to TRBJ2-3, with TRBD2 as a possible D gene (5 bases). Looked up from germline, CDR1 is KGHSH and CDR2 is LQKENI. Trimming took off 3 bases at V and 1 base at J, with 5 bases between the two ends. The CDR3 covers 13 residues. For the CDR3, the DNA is TGTGCCAGCTCACCGGGAGGCACAGATACGCAGTATTTT. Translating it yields CASSPGGTDTQYF.

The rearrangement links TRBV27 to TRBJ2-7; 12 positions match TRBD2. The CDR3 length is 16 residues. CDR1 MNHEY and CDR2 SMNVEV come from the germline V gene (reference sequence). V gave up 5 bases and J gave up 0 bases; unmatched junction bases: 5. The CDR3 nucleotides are TGTGCCAGCAGTACAAGGACTAGCGGGGACTCCTACGAGCAGTACTTC. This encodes CASSTRTSGDSYEQYF.

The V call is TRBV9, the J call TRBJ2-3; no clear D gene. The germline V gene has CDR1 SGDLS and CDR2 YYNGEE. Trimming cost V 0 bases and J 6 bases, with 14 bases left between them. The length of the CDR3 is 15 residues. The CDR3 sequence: CASSVAVFPSDTQYF. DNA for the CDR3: TGTGCCAGCAGCGTAGCGGTCTTTCCCTCGGATACGCAGTATTTT.

CDR3: CASSLNGGSNQPQHF. DNA for the CDR3: TGTGCCAGCAGCTTGAACGGGGGTAGCAATCAGCCCCAGCATTTT. J is TRBJ1-5 and V is TRBV5-6; maybe TRBD1 (5 bases). CDR3 length: 15 amino acids. V was clipped by 1 base and J by 0 bases, with 8 bases between them. Germline-derived CDR1 and CDR2 are SGHDT and YYEEEE. The complete variable domain, with remaining parts taken from reference TRBV5-6 and TRBJ1-5, reads DAGVTQSPTHLIKTRGQQVTLRCSPKSGHDTVSWYQQALGQGPQFIFQYYEEEERQRGNFPDRFSGHQFPNYSSELNVNALLLGDSALYLCASSLNGGSNQPQHFGDGTRLSIL.

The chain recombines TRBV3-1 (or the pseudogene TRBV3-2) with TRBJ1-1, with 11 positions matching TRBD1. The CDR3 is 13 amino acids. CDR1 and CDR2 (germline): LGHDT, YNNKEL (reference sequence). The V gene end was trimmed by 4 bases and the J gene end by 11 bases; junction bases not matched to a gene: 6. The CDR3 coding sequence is TGTGCCAGCAGCCGCGCCGGGACAGGGGGTGCTTTCTTT. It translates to CASSRAGTGGAFF.

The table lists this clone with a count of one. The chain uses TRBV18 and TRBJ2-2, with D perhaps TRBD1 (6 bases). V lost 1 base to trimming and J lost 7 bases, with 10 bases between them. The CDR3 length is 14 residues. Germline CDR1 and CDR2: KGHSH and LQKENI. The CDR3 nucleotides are TGTGCCAGCTCACCACGGACAGAGTACGGGGAGCTGTTTTTT. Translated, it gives CASSPRTEYGELFF.

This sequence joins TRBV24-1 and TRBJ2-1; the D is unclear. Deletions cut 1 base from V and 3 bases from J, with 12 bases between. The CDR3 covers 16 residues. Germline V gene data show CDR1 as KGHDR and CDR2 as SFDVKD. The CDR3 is CATSDLEATDYNEQFF. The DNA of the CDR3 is TGTGCCACCAGTGATTTAGAAGCAACTGACTACAATGAGCAGTTCTTC.

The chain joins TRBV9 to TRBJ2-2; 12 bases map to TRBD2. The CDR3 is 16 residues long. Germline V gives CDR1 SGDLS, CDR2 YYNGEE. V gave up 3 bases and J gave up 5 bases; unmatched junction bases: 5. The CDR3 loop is CASSGTTSGGTGELFF. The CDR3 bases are TGTGCCAGCAGCGGCACGACTAGCGGGGGAACCGGGGAGCTGTTTTTT. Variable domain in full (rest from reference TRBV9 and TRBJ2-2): DSGVTQTPKHLITATGQRVTLRCSPRSGDLSVYWYQQSLDQGLQFLIQYYNGEERAKGNILERFSAQQFPDLHSELNLSSLELGDSALYFCASSGTTSGGTGELFFGEGSRLTVL.

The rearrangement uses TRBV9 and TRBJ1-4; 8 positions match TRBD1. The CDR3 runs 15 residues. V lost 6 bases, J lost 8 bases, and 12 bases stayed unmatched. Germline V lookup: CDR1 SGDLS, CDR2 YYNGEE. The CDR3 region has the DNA TGTGCCAGCACCCCCGGACAGGGCGTGGGGGAAAAACTGTTTTTT. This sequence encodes CASTPGQGVGEKLFF.

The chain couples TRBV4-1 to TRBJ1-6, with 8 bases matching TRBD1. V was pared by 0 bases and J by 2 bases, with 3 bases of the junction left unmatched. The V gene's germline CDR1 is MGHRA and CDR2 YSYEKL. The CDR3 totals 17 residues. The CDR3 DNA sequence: TGCGCCAGCAGCCAAGAACAGGGGGTACCCTATAATTCACCCCTCCACTTT. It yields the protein CASSQEQGVPYNSPLHF.